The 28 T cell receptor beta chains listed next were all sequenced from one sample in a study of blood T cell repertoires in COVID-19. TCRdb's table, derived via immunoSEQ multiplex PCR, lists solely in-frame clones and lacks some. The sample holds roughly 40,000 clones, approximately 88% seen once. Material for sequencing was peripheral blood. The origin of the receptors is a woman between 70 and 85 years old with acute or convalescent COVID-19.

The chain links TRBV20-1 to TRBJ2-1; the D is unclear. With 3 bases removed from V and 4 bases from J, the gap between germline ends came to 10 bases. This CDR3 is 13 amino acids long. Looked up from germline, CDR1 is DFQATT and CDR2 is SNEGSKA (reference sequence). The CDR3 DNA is TGCAGTGCTAGTTTCCTAGAATACAATGAGCAGTTCTTC. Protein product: CSASFLEYNEQFF.

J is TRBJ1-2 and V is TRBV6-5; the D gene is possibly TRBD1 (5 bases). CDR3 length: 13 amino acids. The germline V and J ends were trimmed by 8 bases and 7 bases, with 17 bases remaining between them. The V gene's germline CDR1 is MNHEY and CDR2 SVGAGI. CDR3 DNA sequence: TGTGCCAGCGCGAACAGTGACGGGGGTGGCTACACCTTC. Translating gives CASANSDGGGYTF.

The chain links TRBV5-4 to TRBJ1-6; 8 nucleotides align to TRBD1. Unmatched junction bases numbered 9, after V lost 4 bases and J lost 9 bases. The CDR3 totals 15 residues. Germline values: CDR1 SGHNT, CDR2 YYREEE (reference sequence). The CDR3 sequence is CASSPERDRPSPLHF. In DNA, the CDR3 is TGTGCCAGCAGCCCAGAACGGGACAGGCCTTCACCCCTCCACTTT.

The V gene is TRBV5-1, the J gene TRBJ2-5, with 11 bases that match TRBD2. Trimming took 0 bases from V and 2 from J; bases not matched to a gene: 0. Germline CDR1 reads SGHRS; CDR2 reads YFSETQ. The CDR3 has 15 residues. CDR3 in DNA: TGCGCCAGCAGCTTGGGACTAGCGGGGCAAGAGACCCAGTACTTC. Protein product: CASSLGLAGQETQYF.

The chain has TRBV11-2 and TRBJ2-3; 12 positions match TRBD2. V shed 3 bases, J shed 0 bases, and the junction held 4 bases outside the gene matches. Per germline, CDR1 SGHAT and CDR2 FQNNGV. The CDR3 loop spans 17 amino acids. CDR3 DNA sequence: TGTGCCAGCAGCTTGTCCGGGACTAGCGGGAGCACAGATACGCAGTATTTT. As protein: CASSLSGTSGSTDTQYF.

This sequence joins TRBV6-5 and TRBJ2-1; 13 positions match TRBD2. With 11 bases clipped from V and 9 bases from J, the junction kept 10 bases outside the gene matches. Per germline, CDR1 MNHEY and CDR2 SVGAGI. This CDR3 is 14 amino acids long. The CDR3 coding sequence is TGTGCCGGGAGACTAGCGGGAGGCCTAGGTGAGCAGTTCTTC. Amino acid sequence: CAGRLAGGLGEQFF.

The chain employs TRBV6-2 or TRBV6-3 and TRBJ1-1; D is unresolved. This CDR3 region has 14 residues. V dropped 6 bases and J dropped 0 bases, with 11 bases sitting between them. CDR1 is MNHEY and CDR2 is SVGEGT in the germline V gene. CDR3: CASSHGLLNTEAFF. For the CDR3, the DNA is TGTGCCAGCAGCCATGGACTTCTGAACACTGAAGCTTTCTTT.

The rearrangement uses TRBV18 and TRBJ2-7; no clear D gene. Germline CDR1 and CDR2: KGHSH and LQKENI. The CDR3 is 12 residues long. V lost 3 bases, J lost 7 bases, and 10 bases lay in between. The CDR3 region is CASSPAGREQYV. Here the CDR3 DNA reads TGTGCCAGCTCACCGGCAGGTAGGGAGCAGTACGTC.

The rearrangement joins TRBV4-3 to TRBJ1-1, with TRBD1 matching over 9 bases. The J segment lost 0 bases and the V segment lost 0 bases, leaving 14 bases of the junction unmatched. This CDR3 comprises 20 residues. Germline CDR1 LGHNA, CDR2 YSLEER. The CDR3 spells CASSQDEDRGAPGMNTEAFF. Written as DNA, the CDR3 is TGCGCCAGCAGCCAAGACGAAGACAGGGGGGCCCCTGGAATGAACACTGAAGCTTTCTTT.

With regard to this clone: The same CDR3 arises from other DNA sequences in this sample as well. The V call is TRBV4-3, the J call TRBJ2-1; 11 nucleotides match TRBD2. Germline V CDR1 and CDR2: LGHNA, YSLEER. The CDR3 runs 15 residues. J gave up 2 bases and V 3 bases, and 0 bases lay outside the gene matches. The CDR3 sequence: CASSQGLAAYNEQFF. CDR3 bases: TGCGCCAGCAGCCAGGGACTAGCGGCCTACAATGAGCAGTTCTTC.

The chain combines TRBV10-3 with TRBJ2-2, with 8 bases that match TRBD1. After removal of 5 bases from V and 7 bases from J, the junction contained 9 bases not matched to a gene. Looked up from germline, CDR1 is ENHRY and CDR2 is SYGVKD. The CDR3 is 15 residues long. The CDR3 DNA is TGTGCCATCAGTTTTCAAGGACAGGGCCACGGGGAGCTGTTTTTT. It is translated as CAISFQGQGHGELFF.

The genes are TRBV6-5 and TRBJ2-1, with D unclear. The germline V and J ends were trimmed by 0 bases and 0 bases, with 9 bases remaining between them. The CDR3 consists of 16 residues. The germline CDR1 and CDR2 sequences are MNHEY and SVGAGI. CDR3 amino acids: CASSYSSTPSYNEQFF. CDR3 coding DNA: TGTGCCAGCAGTTACTCATCAACACCCTCCTACAATGAGCAGTTCTTC.

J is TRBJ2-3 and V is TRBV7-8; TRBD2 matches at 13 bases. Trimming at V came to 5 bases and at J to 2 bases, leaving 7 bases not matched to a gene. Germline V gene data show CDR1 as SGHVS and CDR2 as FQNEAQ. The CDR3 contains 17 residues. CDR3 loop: CASSAGTSGEVTDTQYF. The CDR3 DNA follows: TGTGCCAGCAGCGCCGGGACTAGCGGGGAAGTCACAGATACGCAGTATTTT.

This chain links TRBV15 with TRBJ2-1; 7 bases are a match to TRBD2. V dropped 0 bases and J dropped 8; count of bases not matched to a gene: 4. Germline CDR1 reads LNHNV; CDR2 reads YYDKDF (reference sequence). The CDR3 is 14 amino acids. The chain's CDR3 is CATSRDSGRYEQFF. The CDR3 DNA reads TGTGCCACCAGCAGAGATTCCGGGAGGTATGAGCAGTTCTTC.

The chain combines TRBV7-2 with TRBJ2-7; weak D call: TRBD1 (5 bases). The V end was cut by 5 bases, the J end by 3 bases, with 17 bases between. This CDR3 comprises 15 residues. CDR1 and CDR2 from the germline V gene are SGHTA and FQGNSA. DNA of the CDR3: TGTGCCAGCAGCCTAGTGCAGGGCCACCTCTACGAGCAGTACGTC. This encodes CASSLVQGHLYEQYV.

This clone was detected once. CDR3 region: CASSVANRVTGELFF. The DNA of the CDR3 is TGTGCCAGCAGCGTAGCTAACAGGGTCACCGGGGAGCTGTTTTTT. V is TRBV9 and J is TRBJ2-2; D might be TRBD1 (6 bases). The CDR3 length is 15 residues. V shed 0 bases and J shed 4 bases, with 10 bases lying between them. Germline assignment: CDR1 SGDLS and CDR2 YYNGEE. Variable domain in full (rest from reference TRBV9 and TRBJ2-2): DSGVTQTPKHLITATGQRVTLRCSPRSGDLSVYWYQQSLDQGLQFLIQYYNGEERAKGNILERFSAQQFPDLHSELNLSSLELGDSALYFCASSVANRVTGELFFGEGSRLTVL.

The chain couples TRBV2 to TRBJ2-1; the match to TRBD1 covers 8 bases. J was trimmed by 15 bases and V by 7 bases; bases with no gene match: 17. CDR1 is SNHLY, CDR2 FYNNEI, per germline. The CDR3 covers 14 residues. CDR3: CASMIRQGAGLVFF. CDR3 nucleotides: TGTGCCAGCATGATAAGGCAGGGGGCAGGTTTGGTGTTCTTC.

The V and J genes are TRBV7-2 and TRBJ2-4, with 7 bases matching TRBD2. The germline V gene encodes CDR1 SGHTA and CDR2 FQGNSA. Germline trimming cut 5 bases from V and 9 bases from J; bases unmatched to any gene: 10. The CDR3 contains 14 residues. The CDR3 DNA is TGTGCCAGCAGCCCGGGAGCGGGAAAGGGCATTCAGTACTTC. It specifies CASSPGAGKGIQYF.

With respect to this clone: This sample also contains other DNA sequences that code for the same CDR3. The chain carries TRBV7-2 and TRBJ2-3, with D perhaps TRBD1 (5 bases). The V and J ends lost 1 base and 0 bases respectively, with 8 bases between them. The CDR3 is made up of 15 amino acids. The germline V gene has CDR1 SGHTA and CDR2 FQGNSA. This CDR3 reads CASSLGGTSTDTQYF. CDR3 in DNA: TGTGCCAGCAGCTTAGGGGGCACTAGCACAGATACGCAGTATTTT.

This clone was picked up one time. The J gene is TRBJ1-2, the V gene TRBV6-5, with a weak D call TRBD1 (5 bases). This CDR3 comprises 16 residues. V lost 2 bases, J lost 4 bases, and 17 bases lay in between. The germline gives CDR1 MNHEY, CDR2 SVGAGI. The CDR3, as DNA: TGTGCCAGCAGTTACGGGACTGCCCGGCTAGGCTATGGCTACACCTTC. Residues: CASSYGTARLGYGYTF.

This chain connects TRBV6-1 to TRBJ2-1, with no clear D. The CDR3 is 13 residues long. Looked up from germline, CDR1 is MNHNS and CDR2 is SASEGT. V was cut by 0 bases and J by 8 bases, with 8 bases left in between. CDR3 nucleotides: TGTGCCAGCAGTGAAGCGAGCACTTATGAGCAGTTCTTC. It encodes CASSEASTYEQFF.

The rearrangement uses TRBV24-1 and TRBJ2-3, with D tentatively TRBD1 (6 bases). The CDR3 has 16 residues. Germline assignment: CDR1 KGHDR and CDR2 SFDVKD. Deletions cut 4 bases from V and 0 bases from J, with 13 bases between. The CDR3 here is CATSDLGQTSTDTQYF. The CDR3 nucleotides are TGTGCCACCAGTGACCTCGGACAGACTAGCACAGATACGCAGTATTTT.

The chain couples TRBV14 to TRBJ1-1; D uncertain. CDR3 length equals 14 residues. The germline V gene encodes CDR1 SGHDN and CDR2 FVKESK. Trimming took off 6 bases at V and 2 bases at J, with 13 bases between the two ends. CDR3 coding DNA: TGTGCCAGCAGGGCCGAGACACCCAACACTGAAGCTTTCTTT. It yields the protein CASRAETPNTEAFF.

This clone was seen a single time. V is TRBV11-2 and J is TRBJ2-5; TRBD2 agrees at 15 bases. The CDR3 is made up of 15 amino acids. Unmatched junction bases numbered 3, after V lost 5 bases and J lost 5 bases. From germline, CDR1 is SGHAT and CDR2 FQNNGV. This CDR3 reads CASSRGTSGRETQYF. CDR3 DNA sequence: TGTGCCAGCAGCAGAGGGACTAGCGGGAGGGAGACCCAGTACTTC.

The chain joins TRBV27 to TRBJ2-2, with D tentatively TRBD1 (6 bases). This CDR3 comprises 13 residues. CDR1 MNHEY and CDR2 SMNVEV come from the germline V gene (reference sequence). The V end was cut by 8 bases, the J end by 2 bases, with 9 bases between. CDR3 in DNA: TGTGCCAGCCGGGACACAAACACCGGGGAGCTGTTTTTT. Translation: CASRDTNTGELFF.

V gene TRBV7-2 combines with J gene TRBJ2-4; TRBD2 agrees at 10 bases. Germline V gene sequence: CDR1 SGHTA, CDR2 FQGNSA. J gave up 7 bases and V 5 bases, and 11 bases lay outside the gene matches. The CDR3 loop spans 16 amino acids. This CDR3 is CASSLGLAGGQNIQYF. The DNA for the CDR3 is TGTGCCAGCAGCCTGGGGTTAGCGGGGGGTCAGAACATTCAGTACTTC.

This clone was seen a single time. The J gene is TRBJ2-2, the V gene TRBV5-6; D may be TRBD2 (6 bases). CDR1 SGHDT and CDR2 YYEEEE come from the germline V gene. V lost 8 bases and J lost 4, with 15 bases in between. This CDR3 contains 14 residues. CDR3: CASTGGGITGELFF. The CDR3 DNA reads TGTGCCAGTACCGGTGGGGGGATCACCGGGGAGCTGTTTTTT.

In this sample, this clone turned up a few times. CDR3: CASSSRTETGELFF. CDR3 nucleotides: TGTGCCAGCAGCTCCAGGACTGAGACCGGGGAGCTGTTTTTT. The gene calls are TRBV9 and TRBJ2-2, with a tentative D call TRBD2 (5 bases). The CDR3 extends over 14 amino acids. Looked up from germline, CDR1 is SGDLS and CDR2 is YYNGEE. V gave up 4 bases and J gave up 5 bases, with 12 bases separating them.